The 2 T cell receptor beta chains below come from one sample, sequenced in a study of blood T cells in healthy people across ages. Then a second PCR, running roughly 7 to 12 cycles, was carried out with a sample-barcoded 5' primer and a J-beta primer mix. Each CDR3 protein gets one entry after TCRdb re-called the 5' RACE reads with MiXCR. Among about 1.8 million distinct CDR3 sequences, 40% to 55% were seen once, and the ten largest hold more than 2%. The source material was blood. These receptors all come from a woman aged 35 to 49 in good health.

V usage is TRBV27 and J usage is TRBJ2-7; 10 nucleotides align to TRBD1. The germline V gene has CDR1 MNHEY and CDR2 SMNVEV (reference sequence). The CDR3 consists of 13 residues. After removal of 10 bases from V and 6 bases from J, the junction contained 9 bases not matched to a gene. The CDR3 reads CATSLGTGVEQYF. For the CDR3, the DNA is TGTGCCACCTCTTTGGGGACAGGGGTCGAGCAGTACTTC.

This chain connects TRBV29-1 to TRBJ1-2; the D gene is possibly TRBD1 (5 bases). CDR1 is SQVTM and CDR2 is ANQGSEA in the germline V gene. The CDR3 is 13 residues long. Trimming cost V 4 bases and J 4 bases, with 13 bases left between them. CDR3 amino acids: CSVGPGGGYGYTF. CDR3 bases: TGCAGCGTTGGCCCGGGGGGGGGCTATGGCTACACCTTC.